This T cell receptor beta chain comes out of a study of T cells in Graves' hyperthyroidism and ophthalmopathy. Study-level information: Prior to any treatment, at the point of initial diagnosis, peripheral blood was collected.

Stable hyperthyroidism: no ophthalmopathy progression over 18 months of follow-up. Amplification yielded TCR beta CDR3 regions, with RNA transcripts as the source. With the HTBI primer set, the TCR CDR3 went through a first round of RT-PCR. One entry per CDR3 protein results from TCRdb running MiXCR on the multiplex PCR reads. This table holds 300,000 to 400,000 distinct CDR3 sequences, 15% to 20% found once. Study results and caveats: Among clonotypes expanded in thyroid above 0.001, most were also found in blood.

There are many counts of this clonotype. Its cognate antigen is unknown. The sequencing sample was made of blood. This receptor was taken from a woman in her 50s with Graves' hyperthyroidism.

The CDR3 reads CASSFFEGMDEQFF. In DNA, the CDR3 is TGTGCCAGCAGCTTTTTCGAGGGGATGGATGAGCAGTTCTTC. V gene TRBV7-2 combines with J gene TRBJ2-1; the D call may be TRBD1 or TRBD2 (5 bases each). The CDR3 is 14 amino acids. Germline lookup yields CDR1 SGHTA and CDR2 FQGNSA. The germline V and J ends were trimmed by 3 bases and 8 bases, with 14 bases remaining between them. The whole variable domain, filled in from reference TRBV7-2 and TRBJ2-1, reads GAGVSQSPSNKVTEKGKDVELRCDPISGHTALYWYRQSLGQGLEFLIYFQGNSAPDKSGLPSDRFSAERTGGSVSTLTIQRTQQEDSAVYLCASSFFEGMDEQFFGPGTRLTVL.